This TCR beta chain was retrieved from a study of blood T cells in healthy people across ages. Samples each yielded at least 5 micrograms of total RNA. PCR was performed a second time for about 7 to 11 cycles using a sample-barcoded 5' primer and a J-beta primer mix. TCRdb re-analysed the 5' RACE reads in MiXCR, keeping a single row per CDR3 protein. The table includes some 940,000 distinct CDR3 sequences, just under 30% detected once. Broader study findings: Comparison with aged donors showed that long-lived donors had more naive CD4+ cells and higher diversity. Age showed a roughly linear inverse relationship with TCR beta diversity per million T cells.

As concerns this clonotype: The antigen is not known. Being one base from a much bigger clone, this may be a read error.

CDR3 length equals 12 residues. The germline V gene encodes CDR1 MNHEY and CDR2 SMNVEV (reference sequence). Separately, the same data were catalogued under a study of T cells of mothers and their children. Turning to that study: Five to seven children and their three healthy Caucasian mothers were the donors.

This sequence joins TRBV27 and TRBJ2-5, with 7 bases matching TRBD1. This TCR came from a woman aged 40 to 49 in good health. Sequencing was done on a sample of blood. CDR3 residues: CAGRGGVETQYF. The CDR3 DNA sequence: TGTGCCGGCAGAGGGGGCGTAGAGACCCAGTACTTC.